Shown below are 27 T cell receptor beta chains from a single sample sequenced in a study of blood T cell repertoires in COVID-19. Clones were sequenced by immunoSEQ multiplex PCR, and TCRdb holds only the in-frame ones, with some missing. The sample yields 45,000 to 60,000 clones, roughly nine tenths seen once. The sequenced material came from peripheral blood. Every receptor here comes from a man between 65 and 85 years old with active COVID-19.

The V gene is TRBV7-3, the J gene TRBJ2-1; tentatively, D is TRBD1 (6 bases). Trimming left V 2 bases short and J 6 bases short, with 11 bases between. CDR3 length: 14 residues. Germline CDR1 SGHTA, CDR2 FQGTGA. The CDR3 protein is CASSLVAGANEQFF. The DNA of the CDR3 is TGTGCCAGCAGCTTAGTGGCAGGGGCCAATGAGCAGTTCTTC.

The rearrangement uses TRBV5-1 and TRBJ2-3, with 9 bases aligning to TRBD2. Germline V lookup: CDR1 SGHRS, CDR2 YFSETQ. The CDR3 totals 16 residues. Trimming removed 4 bases from V and 2 bases from J; junction bases left unmatched: 8. CDR3 DNA sequence: TGCGCCAGCAGCCCCCTCGCGGGGGGGCCCACAGATACGCAGTATTTT. Protein product: CASSPLAGGPTDTQYF.

V is TRBV7-3 and J is TRBJ1-2; 7 nucleotides match TRBD1. J gave up 2 bases and V 5 bases, and 5 bases lay outside the gene matches. This CDR3 is built from 14 residues. CDR1 is SGHTA and CDR2 is FQGTGA in the germline V gene. The CDR3 region has the DNA TGTGCCAGCAGCCCAGGGACAGAGAACTATGGCTACACCTTC. Its protein is CASSPGTENYGYTF.

This clone was found once. The chain carries TRBV2 and TRBJ1-4, with TRBD1 as a possible D gene (6 bases). Germline V CDR1 and CDR2: SNHLY, FYNNEI. Trimming cost V 8 bases and J 4 bases, with 23 bases left between them. The CDR3 runs to 17 residues. The CDR3 DNA is TGTGCCAGCCTAACCGAGACGGGGGGGCGTGTTAATGAAAAACTGTTTTTT. Protein: CASLTETGGRVNEKLFF.

This clone has a single count. The V call is TRBV7-2, the J call TRBJ2-5; D uncertain. The germline CDR1 and CDR2 sequences are SGHTA and FQGNSA. The CDR3 extends over 16 amino acids. V lost 4 bases to trimming and J lost 5 bases, with 20 bases between them. For the CDR3, the DNA is TGTGCCAGCAGCTCCCCACATAAAATTACCGGGGAGACCCAGTACTTC. Translating gives CASSSPHKITGETQYF.

The V and J genes are TRBV20-1 and TRBJ2-7; no firm D call. Looked up from germline, CDR1 is DFQATT and CDR2 is SNEGSKA (reference sequence). CDR3 size: 11 residues. V was clipped by 5 bases and J by 0 bases, with 5 bases between them. The CDR3 loop reads CSALSSYEQYF. DNA of the CDR3: TGCAGTGCTCTAAGCTCCTACGAGCAGTACTTC.

The chain employs TRBV7-9 and TRBJ2-5; TRBD2 matches 11 bases. V was pared by 5 bases and J by 2 bases, with 10 bases of the junction left unmatched. The CDR3 is 17 residues long. Germline V CDR1 and CDR2: SEHNR, FQNEAQ (reference sequence). DNA of the CDR3: TGTGCCAGCAGCCCGGGTCCGGGACTAGCGGAGCAAGAGACCCAGTACTTC. The encoded protein is CASSPGPGLAEQETQYF.

V gene TRBV18 combines with J gene TRBJ1-2, with 11 bases lining up with TRBD1. The junction had 6 bases not matched to a gene; V was cut back by 2 bases and J by 4 bases. This CDR3 is 16 amino acids long. The germline V gene encodes CDR1 KGHSH and CDR2 LQKENI. In DNA form, the CDR3 reads TGTGCCAGCTCACCAACCGCCGGGACAGGGGGCTATGGCTACACCTTC. Protein sequence: CASSPTAGTGGYGYTF.

The genes are TRBV3-1 (or the pseudogene TRBV3-2) and TRBJ1-6; 10 bases line up with TRBD1. The germline CDR1 and CDR2 sequences are LGHDT and YNNKEL (reference sequence). The CDR3 is 14 residues long. After removal of 1 base from V and 9 bases from J, the junction contained 0 bases not matched to a gene. In DNA, the CDR3 is TGTGCCAGCAGCCAAGGGACAGGGGGTTCACCCCTCCACTTT. Translated, it gives CASSQGTGGSPLHF.

CDR3 bases: TGCGCCAGCAGCTTGGGACAGTCCGGGGAGCTGTTTTTT. Its protein product is CASSLGQSGELFF. The chain carries TRBV5-1 and TRBJ2-2; weak D call: TRBD1 (5 bases). Trimming removed 0 bases from V and 6 bases from J, with 6 bases in between. The CDR3 length is 13 residues. The germline V gene encodes CDR1 SGHRS and CDR2 YFSETQ.

CDR3 amino acids: CASSAGTGTETQYF. Written as DNA, the CDR3 is TGTGCCAGCAGTGCCGGGACAGGGACAGAGACCCAGTACTTC. The chain combines TRBV2 with TRBJ2-5; the match to TRBD1 covers 9 bases. This CDR3 has 14 residues. Germline-derived CDR1 and CDR2 are SNHLY and FYNNEI. With V trimmed by 4 bases and J by 4 bases, 4 bases remained unmatched.

V is TRBV7-9 and J is TRBJ2-3; a weak D match, TRBD2 (6 bases). The germline V gene has CDR1 SEHNR and CDR2 FQNEAQ (reference sequence). The CDR3 spans 13 residues. Trimming cost V 0 bases and J 5 bases, with 6 bases left between them. CDR3 amino acids: CASSLAGGDTQYF. The CDR3 DNA follows: TGTGCCAGCAGCTTAGCGGGGGGAGATACGCAGTATTTT.

The genes are TRBV18 and TRBJ2-1; a weak D match, TRBD1 (6 bases). V lost 3 bases, J lost 3 bases, and 12 bases lay in between. The CDR3 is 15 amino acids. Germline CDR1 reads KGHSH; CDR2 reads LQKENI. CDR3 sequence: CASSPEKDSYNEQFF. The CDR3 nucleotides read TGTGCCAGCTCACCCGAGAAGGACAGCTACAATGAGCAGTTCTTC.

A single count supports this clone. This rearrangement joins TRBV18 to TRBJ2-1, with unresolved D. Germline loops: CDR1 KGHSH, CDR2 LQKENI. V lost 1 base and J 5 bases, leaving 6 bases between the germline ends. The CDR3 loop spans 13 amino acids. In DNA, the CDR3 is TGTGCCAGCTCACCACGAACTCACAATGAGCAGTTCTTC. It encodes CASSPRTHNEQFF.

The chain is built from TRBV28 and TRBJ2-7, with 9 bases identical to TRBD1. The J segment lost 1 base and the V segment lost 11 bases, leaving 9 bases of the junction unmatched. Germline V lookup: CDR1 MDHEN, CDR2 SYDVKM. The CDR3 extends over 14 amino acids. CDR3 bases: TGTGCCTCCGGGGGACAGGGCTATTCCTACGAGCAGTACTTC. Translated: CASGGQGYSYEQYF.

The rearrangement uses TRBV3-1 (or the pseudogene TRBV3-2) and TRBJ2-1; 10 bases line up with TRBD1. The CDR3 sequence is 16 residues long. The V gene end was trimmed by 4 bases and the J gene end by 6 bases; junction bases not matched to a gene: 9. Germline CDR1 is LGHDT and CDR2 is YNNKEL (reference sequence). The CDR3 bases are TGTGCCAGCAGCCGACAGGGGGCGCTTAGTGGCAATGAGCAGTTCTTC. It encodes CASSRQGALSGNEQFF.

This clone was seen only a few times. The V call is TRBV29-1, the J call TRBJ2-3, with TRBD2 matching over 10 bases. V trimming: 8 bases; J trimming: 3 bases; junction bases outside the gene matches: 14. This CDR3 has 16 amino acids. The germline V gene has CDR1 SQVTM and CDR2 ANQGSEA. The CDR3 DNA sequence: TGCAGCACCCTGGGGGGAGCGGGGGGGCGGACAGATACGCAGTATTTT. Protein product: CSTLGGAGGRTDTQYF.

The chain combines TRBV5-4 with TRBJ2-3; 9 bases line up with TRBD1. V was pared by 3 bases and J by 5 bases, with 10 bases of the junction left unmatched. This CDR3 contains 16 residues. Germline V CDR1 and CDR2: SGHNT, YYREEE (reference sequence). The CDR3, as DNA: TGTGCCAGCAGCTCCCCAACAGGGGGCGCTGGAGATACGCAGTATTTT. This encodes CASSSPTGGAGDTQYF. The full variable domain, with the rest looked up from reference TRBV5-4 and TRBJ2-3, is ETGVTQSPTHLIKTRGQQVTLRCSSQSGHNTVSWYQQALGQGPQFIFQYYREEENGRGNFPPRFSGLQFPNYSSELNVNALELDDSALYLCASSSPTGGAGDTQYFGPGTRLTVL.

This clone occurred once. The V gene is TRBV19, the J gene TRBJ2-4; possibly TRBD1 for D (5 bases). V shed 3 bases and J shed 5 bases, with 14 bases lying between them. The CDR3 sequence is 15 residues long. From germline, CDR1 is LNHDA and CDR2 SQIVND (reference sequence). The CDR3 coding sequence is TGTGCCAGTAGTATCAATCAGGGCGTCCAAAACATTCAGTACTTC. Protein: CASSINQGVQNIQYF.

The rearrangement uses TRBV4-3 and TRBJ2-1; TRBD2 matches 9 bases. V trimming: 5 bases; J trimming: 9 bases; junction bases outside the gene matches: 8. Germline V gene data show CDR1 as LGHNA and CDR2 as YSLEER. The CDR3 has 14 amino acids. CDR3 region: CASSLAGVVSEQFF. The CDR3 DNA reads TGCGCCAGCAGCTTAGCGGGGGTCGTGAGTGAGCAGTTCTTC.

The chain has TRBV5-4 and TRBJ2-1; no reliable D call. The CDR3 has 19 residues. The V end lost 1 base, the J end lost 3 bases, and 23 bases lay between the germline ends. In germline, CDR1 is SGHNT, CDR2 YYREEE (reference sequence). In DNA, the CDR3 is TGTGCCAGCAGCTTGTTGCGAGTTATGGCCACAGAGAGCTACAATGAGCAGTTCTTC. As protein: CASSLLRVMATESYNEQFF.

The chain has TRBV29-1 and TRBJ1-2, with D uncertain. Trimming pared 7 bases from V and 7 bases from J, leaving 10 bases between. Germline-derived CDR1 and CDR2 are SQVTM and ANQGSEA. The CDR3 runs to 10 residues. CDR3 nucleotide sequence: TGCAGCGCTTCAGGTTCTGGCTACACCTTC. This codes for CSASGSGYTF.

J is TRBJ2-1 and V is TRBV5-1; 12 bases fit TRBD2. The germline CDR1 and CDR2 sequences are SGHRS and YFSETQ. The junction had 3 bases not matched to a gene; V was cut back by 1 base and J by 4 bases. The CDR3 totals 16 residues. CDR3 sequence (DNA): TGCGCCAGCAGCTTGACCGGGACTAGCGGGTACAATGAGCAGTTCTTC. Its translation: CASSLTGTSGYNEQFF.

The chain carries TRBV19 and TRBJ1-1; tentatively, D is TRBD1 (6 bases). This CDR3 is 15 amino acids long. V lost 6 bases to trimming and J lost 1 base, with 15 bases between them. Germline V gene lookup returns CDR1 LNHDA and CDR2 SQIVND (reference sequence). The CDR3 spells CASSSFGGRNTEAFF. CDR3 in DNA: TGTGCCAGTAGCTCCTTCGGGGGGCGGAACACTGAAGCTTTCTTT.

The V gene is TRBV19, the J gene TRBJ2-7; TRBD1 matches at 9 bases. CDR1 LNHDA and CDR2 SQIVND come from the germline V gene (reference sequence). V gave up 4 bases and J gave up 5 bases; unmatched junction bases: 6. This CDR3 comprises 14 residues. The CDR3 DNA reads TGTGCCAGTAGTACGGACAGGGGTAAGAACGAGCAGTACTTC. As protein: CASSTDRGKNEQYF. Combining the CDR3 with reference TRBV19 and TRBJ2-7 gives the whole variable domain DGGITQSPKYLFRKEGQNVTLSCEQNLNHDAMYWYRQDPGQGLRLIYYSQIVNDFQKGDIAEGYSVSREKKESFPLTVTSAQKNPTAFYLCASSTDRGKNEQYFGPGTRLTVT.

Comment on this clone: One junction end disagrees with the germline gene, perhaps due to a read error. The V call is TRBV7-7, the J call TRBJ2-5; D gene uncertain. The length of the CDR3 is 13 residues. CDR1 SSHAT and CDR2 FNYEAQ come from the germline V gene (reference sequence). The CDR3 bases are TGTGCTAGCAGCTTAGGTTTACAAGAGACCCAGTACTTC. This translates into CASSLGLQETQYF.

This clone has just a few counts. The V and J genes are TRBV14 and TRBJ1-6, with D perhaps matching TRBD1 (5 bases). Trimming pared 1 base from V and 7 bases from J, leaving 8 bases between. The CDR3 spans 14 residues. Germline V gene sequence: CDR1 SGHDN, CDR2 FVKESK. The CDR3 nucleotides are TGTGCCAGCAGCCAAGTACAGGCAAATTCACCCCTCCACTTT. It codes for CASSQVQANSPLHF.